The 21 T cell receptor beta chains in this list originate from one sample, sequenced in a study of T cell repertoires in cytomegalovirus infection. TCRdb ran MiXCR on the reads and lists one entry per CDR3 protein. This table holds 250,000 to 300,000 distinct CDR3 sequences, approximately 9.2% found once. Sequencing was performed on PBMCs. Source of these receptors: a human donor in good health (CMV status not recorded). Some clones in this sample may be carry-over from other donors' samples.

The sample holds many counts of this clonotype. The rearrangement uses TRBV5-6 and TRBJ1-1, with 7 bases fitting TRBD1. CDR3 length: 17 amino acids. The germline V gene has CDR1 SGHDT and CDR2 YYEEEE. Trimming removed 3 bases from V and 3 bases from J; junction bases left unmatched: 14. For the CDR3, the DNA is TGTGCCAGCAGCTCCCCTCGACTGGACAGGAGGCACACTGAAGCTTTCTTT. Its protein is CASSSPRLDRRHTEAFF. The complete variable domain, with remaining parts taken from reference TRBV5-6 and TRBJ1-1, reads DAGVTQSPTHLIKTRGQQVTLRCSPKSGHDTVSWYQQALGQGPQFIFQYYEEEERQRGNFPDRFSGHQFPNYSSELNVNALLLGDSALYLCASSSPRLDRRHTEAFFGQGTRLTVV.

This clonotype was seen at least ten times. This chain uses TRBV19 with TRBJ1-5; TRBD1 matches at 10 bases. CDR1 is LNHDA and CDR2 is SQIVND in the germline V gene (reference sequence). With V trimmed by 4 bases and J by 7 bases, 7 bases remained unmatched. The CDR3 has 15 residues. CDR3 in amino acids: CASSTQTGGGQPQHF. CDR3 coding DNA: TGTGCCAGTAGTACCCAGACAGGGGGCGGCCAGCCCCAGCATTTT.

The chain couples TRBV7-2 to TRBJ1-4; possible D gene TRBD1, 5 bases. CDR1 is SGHTA and CDR2 is FQGNSA in the germline V gene. The CDR3 totals 14 residues. V was pared by 0 bases and J by 6 bases, with 8 bases between. The CDR3 DNA sequence: TGTGCCAGCAGCTTAGCAGGGGAGGATGAAAAACTGTTTTTT. Translating gives CASSLAGEDEKLFF.

The sample holds many counts of this clonotype. The chain uses TRBV7-8 and TRBJ1-1; D is undetermined. Germline-derived CDR1 and CDR2 are SGHVS and FQNEAQ. This CDR3 is 14 amino acids long. The V end lost 5 bases, the J end lost 3 bases, and 13 bases lay between the germline ends. The CDR3 nucleotides read TGTGCCAGCAGCAAAAACCGGGCGGACACTGAAGCTTTCTTT. Its translation is CASSKNRADTEAFF.

This clonotype was picked up many times. This rearrangement joins TRBV28 to TRBJ2-5; D is possibly TRBD1 (5 bases). CDR3 length: 15 amino acids. Germline V gene sequence: CDR1 MDHEN, CDR2 SYDVKM. V was trimmed by 3 bases and J by 1 base, leaving 12 bases between them. The CDR3 bases are TGTGCCAGCAGTTTGTGGCAGGGCCGCCAAGAGACCCAGTACTTC. Its protein is CASSLWQGRQETQYF.

This clonotype was seen many times. This chain joins TRBV7-2 and TRBJ1-3; 7 nucleotides agree with TRBD1. The V and J ends lost 5 bases and 0 bases, in that order; junction bases with no gene match: 1. The CDR3 runs to 14 residues. Germline V gives CDR1 SGHTA, CDR2 FQGNSA. The CDR3 is CASSRDSSGNTIYF. In DNA form, the CDR3 reads TGTGCCAGCAGCCGGGACAGCTCTGGAAACACCATATATTTT.

This clonotype was observed a handful of times. CDR3 sequence (DNA): TGTGCCAGCAGCCTACAGGGGGCGCGGAATTCACCCCTCCACTTT. Amino acids: CASSLQGARNSPLHF. V usage is TRBV6-2 or TRBV6-3 and J usage is TRBJ1-6; 9 bases match TRBD1. V shed 6 bases and J 7 bases; nucleotides not matched to a gene: 7. CDR1 and CDR2 (germline): MNHEY, SVGEGT. The CDR3 length is 15 residues.

This clonotype came up many times. The chain couples TRBV6-1 to TRBJ2-5; a possible D gene is TRBD1 (7 bases). Per germline, CDR1 MNHNS and CDR2 SASEGT. The CDR3 consists of 13 residues. The germline V and J ends were trimmed by 11 bases and 4 bases, with 17 bases remaining between them. Here the CDR3 reads CAGGGRTGETQYF. The CDR3 DNA reads TGTGCCGGAGGGGGCCGGACGGGAGAGACCCAGTACTTC.

This clonotype has more than one count but fewer than ten. The chain uses TRBV12-3 or TRBV12-4 and TRBJ1-6; perhaps TRBD1 as D (5 bases). V was trimmed by 3 bases and J by 9 bases, leaving 18 bases between them. There are 16 residues in the CDR3. For the CDR3, the DNA is TGTGCCAGCAGTTTTGCGGGACCCAAGAAAGGTTCACCCCTCCACTTT. Translated: CASSFAGPKKGSPLHF.

This clonotype was picked up many times. CDR3 residues: CASRGDRAKGYTF. DNA for the CDR3: TGTGCCAGCAGGGGGGACAGGGCTAAGGGCTACACCTTC. V and J are TRBV28 and TRBJ1-2; TRBD1 agrees at 9 bases. J lost 8 bases, V lost 6 bases, and 7 bases had no gene match. Looked up from germline, CDR1 is MDHEN and CDR2 is SYDVKM. CDR3 length: 13 residues.

A few counts support this clonotype. The chain recombines TRBV18 with TRBJ2-5; no clear D gene. The CDR3 spans 11 residues. Between the trimmed V and J ends, which lost 5 bases and 5 bases, there was a span of 6 bases. Germline CDR1 is KGHSH and CDR2 is LQKENI. CDR3 bases: TGTGCCAGCTCAGATTTCGAGACCCAGTACTTC. This translates into CASSDFETQYF.

This clonotype has ten or more counts. This chain joins TRBV7-2 and TRBJ1-2, with D perhaps TRBD1 (6 bases). Germline V gives CDR1 SGHTA, CDR2 FQGNSA. V was trimmed by 3 bases and J by 4 bases, leaving 15 bases between them. The CDR3 loop spans 15 amino acids. The CDR3 DNA follows: TGTGCCAGCAGCTTCGACAGTACAGGGATCTATGGCTACACCTTC. Translated, it gives CASSFDSTGIYGYTF.

The gene calls are TRBV12-3 or TRBV12-4 and TRBJ2-3, with 8 bases matching TRBD2. This CDR3 is built from 19 residues. Trimming took 0 bases from V and 1 from J; bases not matched to a gene: 12. In nucleotides, the CDR3 is TGTGCCAGCAGTTTAGCGCGTTTGGCGGGGGGACGTGGCACAGATACGCAGTATTTT. It codes for CASSLARLAGGRGTDTQYF.

This clonotype was counted ten times or more. The V and J genes are TRBV6-4 and TRBJ2-5; D is perhaps TRBD2 (5 bases). V dropped 2 bases and J dropped 3 bases, with 37 bases sitting between them. CDR3 length: 23 amino acids. Germline V gene lookup returns CDR1 MRHNA and CDR2 SNTAGT. The CDR3 DNA is TGTGCCAGCAGTGACCCTCTAGGGTGCAGAGGGCAGATCGCATTACCAGCGAAAGAGACCCAGTACTTC. Its protein product is CASSDPLGCRGQIALPAKETQYF.

This clonotype was recorded at least ten times. The chain combines TRBV24-1 with TRBJ2-3; possible D gene TRBD2, 6 bases. Trimming removed 5 bases from V and 9 bases from J, with 14 bases in between. The CDR3 is 13 amino acids. The germline gives CDR1 KGHDR, CDR2 SFDVKD. The CDR3 coding sequence is TGTGCCACCAGTGCGGACTCCCGGGGGACGCAGTATTTT. It yields the protein CATSADSRGTQYF.

In the case of this clonotype: It may be a read error: a sequence one base away is much more abundant. The rearrangement links TRBV3-1 to TRBJ2-1; D unclear. The CDR3 is 16 amino acids. Germline assignment: CDR1 LGHDT and CDR2 YNNKEL (reference sequence). The CDR3 DNA sequence: TGTGCCAGCAGCCAAGATCCCCCTGCGTCCTACAATAAGCAGTTCTTC. This sequence encodes CASSQDPPASYNKQFF.

There are many counts of this clonotype. The chain couples TRBV7-2 to TRBJ2-2; TRBD1 is a possible D gene (6 bases). V was pared by 3 bases and J by 7 bases, with 18 bases between. This CDR3 contains 16 residues. CDR1 SGHTA and CDR2 FQGNSA come from the germline V gene. The CDR3 sequence is CASSFVATQQGGELFF. CDR3 DNA: TGTGCCAGCAGCTTTGTCGCAACACAACAGGGCGGGGAGCTGTTTTTT.

V and J are TRBV7-2 and TRBJ2-3, with D unclear. The CDR3 is made up of 14 amino acids. Trimming left V 5 bases short and J 4 bases short, with 13 bases between. From germline, CDR1 is SGHTA and CDR2 FQGNSA. The CDR3 nucleotides are TGTGCCAGCAGCCCAAGCCCGAAGGCAGATACGCAGTATTTT. Residues: CASSPSPKADTQYF.

The gene calls are TRBV6-2 or TRBV6-3 and TRBJ2-1; 9 bases line up with TRBD2. Germline CDR1 and CDR2: MNHEY and SVGEGT. CDR3 length equals 15 residues. The trim removed 6 bases at V and 3 bases at J, leaving 6 bases unmatched. The CDR3: CASSPYSGSYNEQFF. DNA for the CDR3: TGTGCCAGCAGCCCCTATAGCGGGAGCTACAATGAGCAGTTCTTC.

This rearrangement joins TRBV28 to TRBJ1-6; perhaps TRBD1 as D (6 bases). From germline, CDR1 is MDHEN and CDR2 SYDVKM. Deletions cut 7 bases from V and 0 bases from J, with 10 bases between. The CDR3 is 15 amino acids. CDR3 sequence reads: CASNRASSYNSPLHF. In DNA, the CDR3 is TGTGCCAGCAACAGGGCCAGCTCCTATAATTCACCCCTCCACTTT.

The sample holds many counts of this clonotype. The V call is TRBV12-5, the J call TRBJ1-5, with 7 bases matching TRBD1. The V segment lost 5 bases and the J segment 7 bases; nucleotides outside the gene matches: 14. This CDR3 has 16 residues. In germline, CDR1 is LGHNT, CDR2 FRNRAP. CDR3 region: CASGAPGTAVGQPQHF. CDR3 DNA sequence: TGTGCTAGTGGTGCCCCCGGGACAGCAGTCGGGCAGCCCCAGCATTTT.